This passage covers 8 T cell receptor beta chains from one sample sequenced in a study of blood T cell repertoires in COVID-19. Sequencing used immunoSEQ multiplex PCR; TCRdb keeps in-frame clones, though not all of them. The table has 100,000 or so clones, roughly 82% seen once. The sequenced sample was peripheral blood. These receptors originate from a man older than 75 with acute or convalescent COVID-19.

V gene TRBV4-1 combines with J gene TRBJ1-5; TRBD1 matches at 8 bases. This CDR3 has 15 amino acids. J lost 7 bases, V lost 0 bases, and 5 bases had no gene match. Germline-derived CDR1 and CDR2 are MGHRA and YSYEKL. The CDR3 here is CASSQERTGRQPQHF. In DNA, the CDR3 is TGCGCCAGCAGCCAAGAGAGGACAGGGCGACAGCCCCAGCATTTT.

The rearrangement links TRBV28 to TRBJ1-2; D might be TRBD1 (5 bases). The CDR3 length is 15 residues. CDR1 and CDR2 (germline): MDHEN, SYDVKM. V was clipped by 1 base and J by 1 base, with 10 bases between them. CDR3 sequence reads: CASSLSGGGNYGYTF. For the CDR3, the DNA is TGTGCCAGCAGTTTATCTGGGGGGGGTAACTATGGCTACACCTTC.

The chain links TRBV3-1 (or the pseudogene TRBV3-2) to TRBJ1-3, with 8 bases aligning to TRBD1. Germline V CDR1 and CDR2: LGHDT, YNNKEL (reference sequence). The CDR3 is made up of 18 amino acids. Trimming took 1 base from V and 4 from J; bases not matched to a gene: 12. In nucleotides, the CDR3 is TGTGCCAGCAGCCAAGTCATAGGACAGGGCGGCGTGGGAAACACCATATATTTT. It encodes CASSQVIGQGGVGNTIYF.

This sequence joins TRBV9 and TRBJ2-3; tentatively, D is TRBD1 (6 bases). V lost 5 bases and J 0 bases, leaving 13 bases between the germline ends. The V gene's germline CDR1 is SGDLS and CDR2 YYNGEE. This CDR3 is built from 15 residues. This CDR3 reads CASRRDRGSTDTQYF. The DNA of the CDR3 is TGTGCCAGCAGGAGGGATAGGGGGAGCACAGATACGCAGTATTTT.

As DNA, the CDR3 is TGCGCCAGCAGCCCTCCGACTAGCGGGGTAGACAATGAGCAGTTCTTC. Protein sequence: CASSPPTSGVDNEQFF. The chain recombines TRBV5-1 with TRBJ2-1; 11 bases fit TRBD2. Germline V gene lookup returns CDR1 SGHRS and CDR2 YFSETQ. This CDR3 is built from 16 residues. The V gene end was trimmed by 4 bases and the J gene end by 5 bases; junction bases not matched to a gene: 8.

The chain joins TRBV18 to TRBJ2-2, with D tentatively TRBD2 (5 bases). Trimming stripped 3 bases from V and 1 base from J, with 9 bases between. The CDR3 runs 15 residues. The germline V gene encodes CDR1 KGHSH and CDR2 LQKENI. The DNA of the CDR3 is TGTGCCAGCTCACCGTTTAGCGAGAACACCGGGGAGCTGTTTTTT. Protein product: CASSPFSENTGELFF.

The chain links TRBV4-1 to TRBJ2-3; TRBD1 agrees at 7 bases. Per the germline V gene, CDR1 is MGHRA and CDR2 is YSYEKL. This CDR3 contains 13 residues. The V and J ends lost 4 bases and 5 bases, in that order; junction bases with no gene match: 3. CDR3 bases: TGCGCCAGCAGCCGACAGGGTCAAGATACGCAGTATTTT. It is translated as CASSRQGQDTQYF.

The sample holds one count of this clone. The V call is TRBV5-1, the J call TRBJ2-7; 12 positions agree with TRBD2. The V gene end was trimmed by 3 bases and the J gene end by 5 bases; junction bases not matched to a gene: 9. The CDR3 is 16 residues long. CDR1 SGHRS and CDR2 YFSETQ come from the germline V gene. The CDR3 reads CASSSDPGLAGNEQYF. The CDR3 bases are TGCGCCAGCAGCTCTGATCCGGGACTAGCGGGCAACGAGCAGTACTTC.